Below, 7 T cell receptor beta chains from the same sample are listed, as sequenced in a study of long-term antiretroviral therapy in people with HIV. Samples were assayed with immunoSEQ v3.0 at survey level. The table came from immunoSEQ multiplex PCR; TCRdb's copy has only in-frame clones and leaves some out. The sample has over 30,000 clones, over 75% seen once. The material sequenced was unsorted PBMCs, taken 0.6 years after starting antiretroviral therapy. Source of these receptors: a man aged 18 to 35 with HIV.

The V and J genes are TRBV6-6 and TRBJ2-3; 12 bases agree with TRBD1. With 4 bases clipped from V and 4 bases from J, the junction kept 3 bases outside the gene matches. The CDR3 is 15 amino acids. Germline loops: CDR1 MNHNY, CDR2 SVGAGI (reference sequence). The CDR3 loop is CASSFGTGGADTQYF. The CDR3 region has the DNA TGTGCCAGCAGTTTCGGGACAGGGGGCGCAGATACGCAGTATTTT.

This chain links TRBV11-2 with TRBJ2-2; D not certain. The CDR3 spans 12 residues. Looked up from germline, CDR1 is SGHAT and CDR2 is FQNNGV. Trimming took 5 bases from V and 1 from J, leaving 2 bases between them. The CDR3 region has the DNA TGTGCCAGCAGCAAGAACACCGGGGAGCTGTTTTTT. The encoded protein is CASSKNTGELFF.

The chain combines TRBV5-1 with TRBJ2-7; 13 nucleotides match TRBD2. The CDR3 contains 15 residues. From germline, CDR1 is SGHRS and CDR2 YFSETQ. V shed 3 bases and J 2 bases; nucleotides not matched to a gene: 2. In DNA form, the CDR3 reads TGCGCCAGCAGCTGGGGACTAGCGGGAACCTACGAGCAGTACTTC. The encoded protein is CASSWGLAGTYEQYF.

The gene calls are TRBV30 and TRBJ1-5; TRBD1 matches at 7 bases. There are 15 residues in the CDR3. Germline V gene data show CDR1 as GTSNPN and CDR2 as SVGIG (reference sequence). V trimming: 2 bases; J trimming: 3 bases; junction bases outside the gene matches: 7. CDR3 sequence: CAWSRPGQFNQPQHF. CDR3 coding DNA: TGTGCCTGGAGTCGACCGGGACAGTTCAATCAGCCCCAGCATTTT.

J is TRBJ2-7 and V is TRBV5-1, with TRBD2 as a possible D gene (7 bases). This CDR3 contains 14 residues. The V gene's germline CDR1 is SGHRS and CDR2 YFSETQ. Trimming took 2 bases from V and 3 from J, leaving 12 bases between them. CDR3 nucleotides: TGCGCCAGCAGCTTACCAGGGGACTACTACGAGCAGTACTTC. This codes for CASSLPGDYYEQYF.

The chain carries TRBV11-2 and TRBJ2-7; 9 bases map to TRBD1. The germline V gene has CDR1 SGHAT and CDR2 FQNNGV. Losses at the gene ends were 5 bases for V and 6 bases for J; bases not matched to a gene: 17. This CDR3 has 17 amino acids. The CDR3 is CASSIGDRALRGIEQYF. The CDR3 region has the DNA TGTGCCAGCAGCATAGGGGACAGGGCCCTGCGGGGGATCGAGCAGTACTTC.

J is TRBJ1-4 and V is TRBV19; a possible D gene is TRBD1 (6 bases). Germline assignment: CDR1 LNHDA and CDR2 SQIVND (reference sequence). This CDR3 comprises 15 residues. V was cut by 7 bases and J by 0 bases, with 12 bases left in between. CDR3 coding DNA: TGTGCCAGTAAGGCCCGGACAGCAACTAATGAAAAACTGTTTTTT. Residues: CASKARTATNEKLFF.